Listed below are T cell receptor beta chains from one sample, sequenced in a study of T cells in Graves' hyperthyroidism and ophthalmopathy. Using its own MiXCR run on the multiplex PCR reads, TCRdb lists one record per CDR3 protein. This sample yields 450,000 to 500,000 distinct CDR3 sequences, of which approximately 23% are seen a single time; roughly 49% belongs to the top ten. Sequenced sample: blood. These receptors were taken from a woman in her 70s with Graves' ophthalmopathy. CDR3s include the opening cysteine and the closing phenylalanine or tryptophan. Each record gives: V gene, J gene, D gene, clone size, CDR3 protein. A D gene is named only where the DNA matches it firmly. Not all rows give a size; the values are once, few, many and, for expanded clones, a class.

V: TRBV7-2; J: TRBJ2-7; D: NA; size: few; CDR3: CASSFGHSYEQYF
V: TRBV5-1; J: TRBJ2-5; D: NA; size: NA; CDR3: CASSLVGWRGTLTQETQYF
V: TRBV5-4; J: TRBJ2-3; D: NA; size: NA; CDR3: CASSASRDKRDTQYF
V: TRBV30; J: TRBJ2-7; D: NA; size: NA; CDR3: CACQTHEQYF
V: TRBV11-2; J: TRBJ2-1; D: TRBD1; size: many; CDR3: CASSKQGFYNEQFF
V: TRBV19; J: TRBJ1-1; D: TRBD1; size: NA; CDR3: CASRGGRMNTEAFF
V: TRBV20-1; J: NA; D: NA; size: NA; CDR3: CSARDGRGGAFF
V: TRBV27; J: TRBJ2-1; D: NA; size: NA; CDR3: CASSFVMAAYNEQFF
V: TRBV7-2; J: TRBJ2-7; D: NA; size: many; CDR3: CASSLAGGGASEQYF
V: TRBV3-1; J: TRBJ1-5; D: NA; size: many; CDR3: CASSPGDWNQPQHF
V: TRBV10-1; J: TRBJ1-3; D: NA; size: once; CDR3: CASSEDVNSGNTIYF
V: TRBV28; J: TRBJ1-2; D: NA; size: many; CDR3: CASSTTGRGYTF
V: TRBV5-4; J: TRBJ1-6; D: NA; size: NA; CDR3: CASSLSPRSSYNSPLHF
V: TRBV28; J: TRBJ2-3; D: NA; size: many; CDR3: CASATPDTQYF
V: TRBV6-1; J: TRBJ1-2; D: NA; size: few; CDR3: CASSLPTGSGYTF
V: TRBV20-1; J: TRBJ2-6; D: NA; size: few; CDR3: CSARTAWDRHSGANVLTF
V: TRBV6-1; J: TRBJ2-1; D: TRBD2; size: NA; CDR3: CASSSTLAFYYNEQFF
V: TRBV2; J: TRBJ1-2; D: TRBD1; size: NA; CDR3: CASTQGAYGYTF
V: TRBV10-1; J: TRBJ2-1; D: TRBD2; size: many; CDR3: CASSDSRAGGPYEQFF
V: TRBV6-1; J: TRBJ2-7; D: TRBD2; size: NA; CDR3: CASSDFRLAGGPPYEQYF
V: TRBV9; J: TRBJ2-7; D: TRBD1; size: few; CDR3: CASSVVWGTVWEQYF
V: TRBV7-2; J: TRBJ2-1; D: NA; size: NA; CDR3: CASRGSGRSSYNEQFF
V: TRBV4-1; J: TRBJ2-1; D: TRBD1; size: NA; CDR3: CASSHGTGTGFYNEQFF
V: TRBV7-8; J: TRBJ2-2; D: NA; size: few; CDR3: CASSQEYSTGELFF
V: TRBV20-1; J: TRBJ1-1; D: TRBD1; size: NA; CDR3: CSAVGRGQGGTEAFF
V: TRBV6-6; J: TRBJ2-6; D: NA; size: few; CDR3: CASSYSSSGANVLTF
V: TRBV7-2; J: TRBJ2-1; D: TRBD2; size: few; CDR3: CAGRRGGSVNEQFF
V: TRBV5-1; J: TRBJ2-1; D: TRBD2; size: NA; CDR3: CASSSGGAGPPYNEQFF
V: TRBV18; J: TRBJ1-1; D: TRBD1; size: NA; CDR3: CASSPGTGGINTEAFF
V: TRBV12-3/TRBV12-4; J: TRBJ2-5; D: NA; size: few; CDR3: CASSLPGDF
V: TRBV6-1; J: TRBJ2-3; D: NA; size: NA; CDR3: CASSRPSRRTSTDTQYF
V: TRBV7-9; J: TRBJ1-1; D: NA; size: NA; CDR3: CASQLQNTEAFF
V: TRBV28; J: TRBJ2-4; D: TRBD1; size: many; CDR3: CASSLWGDSFLAKNIQYF
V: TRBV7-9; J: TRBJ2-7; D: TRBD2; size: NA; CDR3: CASSYSLAGVYEQYF
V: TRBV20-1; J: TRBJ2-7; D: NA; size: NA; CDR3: CSAAGDRYEQYF
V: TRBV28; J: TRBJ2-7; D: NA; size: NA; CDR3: CASSLFSLDYYERYF
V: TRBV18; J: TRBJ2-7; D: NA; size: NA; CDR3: CASSPSQLYEQYF
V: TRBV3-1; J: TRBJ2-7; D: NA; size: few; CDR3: CASSIGLSYEQYF
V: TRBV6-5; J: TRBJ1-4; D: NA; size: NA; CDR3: CASSYRAGINEKLFF
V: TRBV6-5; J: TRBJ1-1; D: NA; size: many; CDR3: CASSYSGGTVNTEAFF
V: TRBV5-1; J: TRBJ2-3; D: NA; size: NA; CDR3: CASSLGANTDTQYF
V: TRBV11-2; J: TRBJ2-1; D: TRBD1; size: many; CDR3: CASSLETGGWNEQFF
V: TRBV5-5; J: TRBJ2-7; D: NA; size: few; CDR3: CASSLTGSMKQYF
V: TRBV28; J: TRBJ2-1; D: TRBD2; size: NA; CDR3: CASSFRLAGGGNEQFF
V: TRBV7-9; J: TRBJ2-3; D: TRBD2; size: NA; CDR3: CASSSIAGTTDTQYF
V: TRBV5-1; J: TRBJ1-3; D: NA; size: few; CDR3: CASSTDSYRNTIYF
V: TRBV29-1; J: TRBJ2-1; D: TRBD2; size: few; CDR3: CGGLAGGPEYNEQFF
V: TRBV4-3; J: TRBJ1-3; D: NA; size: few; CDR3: CASSLARGPSSGNTIYF
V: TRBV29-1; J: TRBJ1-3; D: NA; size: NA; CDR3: CSVPDSGNTIYF
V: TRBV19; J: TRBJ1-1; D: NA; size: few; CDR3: CASRDGQRRINTEAFF
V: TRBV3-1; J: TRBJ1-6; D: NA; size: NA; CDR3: CASSPNTGTGNSPLHF
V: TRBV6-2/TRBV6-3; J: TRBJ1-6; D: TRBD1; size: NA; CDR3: CASSYAMGQIISPLHF
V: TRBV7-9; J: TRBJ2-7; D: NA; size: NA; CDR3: CASSPQRNEQYF
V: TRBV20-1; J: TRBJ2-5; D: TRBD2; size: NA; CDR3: CSAPGTSGRAVETQYF
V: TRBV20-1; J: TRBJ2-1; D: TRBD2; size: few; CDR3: CSAREAGTSGMGEQFF
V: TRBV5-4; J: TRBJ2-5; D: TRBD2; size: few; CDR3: CASNSGRREETQYF
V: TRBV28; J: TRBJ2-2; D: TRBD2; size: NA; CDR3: CASSRLAGEVGELFF